Listed below are T cell receptor beta chains from one sample, sequenced in a study of T cells in Graves' hyperthyroidism and ophthalmopathy. TCRdb ran MiXCR on the multiplex PCR reads and lists one entry per CDR3 protein. The sample lists 640,000 or so distinct CDR3 sequences; about 14% were seen once. The sequenced material came from blood. These receptors were collected from a woman in her thirties or forties with Graves' ophthalmopathy. Each CDR3 is given without its conserved first and last residue. Expanded clones are given a class, and other clones once, few, many or no size at all.

J gene,CDR3 length,V gene,clone size,CDR3 protein
TRBJ2-2,17,TRBV12-3/TRBV12-4,-,ASSFRPPLAGVNTGELF
TRBJ1-6,14,TRBV7-8,many,ASSTEGGLYNSPLH
TRBJ2-7,13,TRBV12-3/TRBV12-4,many,ASSLIPNSAHEQY
TRBJ1-1,11,TRBV28,few,ASSLGLRTEAF
TRBJ2-7,14,TRBV12-3/TRBV12-4,few,ASSSPRASGAYEQY
TRBJ1-2,15,TRBV5-6,many,ASSLAGDGKYNYGYT
TRBJ1-3,13,TRBV11-1,many,ASSFGQDSGNTIY
TRBJ2-5,14,TRBV25-1,many,ASSDPSGTRQETQY
TRBJ2-4,14,TRBV2,many,ASSRPADGAKNIQY
TRBJ1-1,13,TRBV20-1,many,STSGEKGVHTEAF
TRBJ1-1,12,TRBV28,many,ASSLLFSDTEAF
TRBJ2-2,12,TRBV19,many,ASSGHRSTGELF
TRBJ1-5,11,TRBV7-2,many,ASSSGRGQPQH
TRBJ2-2,12,TRBV30,few,AWGPQGGAGELF
TRBJ2-2,13,TRBV9,-,ASSSSGSVTGELF
TRBJ2-7,14,TRBV20-1,few,SAMGTSGTWTYEQY
TRBJ2-7,12,TRBV5-1,-,ASSLQSPGLEQY
TRBJ2-5,11,TRBV19,many,ASAPGHQETQY
TRBJ2-3,19,TRBV6-2/TRBV6-3,many,ASSYRLSTSGWRFIGDTQY
TRBJ1-1,11,TRBV5-1,many,ASSLAVGTGAF
TRBJ2-5,11,TRBV11-2,many,ASSLTSWETQY
TRBJ2-7,14,TRBV6-5,many,ASSSLAGRSEGEQY
TRBJ2-7,10,TRBV28,many,ASSRGRYEQY
TRBJ2-2,13,TRBV12-3/TRBV12-4,-,ASRARAGVTGELF
TRBJ2-3,14,TRBV12-3/TRBV12-4,many,ASILGLAGGVDTQY
TRBJ2-7,15,TRBV12-3/TRBV12-4,-,ASTSVVGGTGTHEQY
TRBJ1-1,11,TRBV9,many,ASSVAQNTEAF
TRBJ1-1,11,TRBV6-1,many,ASSDHQGTEAF
TRBJ1-2,12,TRBV3-1,-,ASSPGQGGRANT
TRBJ1-1,10,TRBV12-3/TRBV12-4,many,ASSFSLTEAF
TRBJ2-7,12,TRBV7-2,many,ASSSGIWDYEQY
TRBJ1-2,11,TRBV20-1,few,SARIRANYGYT
TRBJ2-5,14,TRBV30,few,AWSVGGRAFGETQH
TRBJ2-5,15,TRBV11-3,many,ASSLGPNRLTLETQY
TRBJ2-7,13,TRBV7-2,many,ASSSNTGTSHEQY
TRBJ2-5,13,TRBV19,many,ASSIGPGTQETQY
TRBJ2-2,12,TRBV11-2,-,ASSLSGSVGELF
TRBJ1-1,12,TRBV12-3/TRBV12-4,many,ASSPGGGYTEAF
TRBJ2-7,11,TRBV9,few,ASSVVGISEQY
TRBJ1-2,14,TRBV14,few,ASSHETGWLSGGYT
TRBJ2-7,10,TRBV20-1,many,SATDRPYEQY
TRBJ1-2,12,TRBV5-1,many,ASSLALNNYGYT
TRBJ2-7,13,TRBV10-3,many,AISELAASSYEQY
TRBJ2-7,10,TRBV11-1,many,ASSLSRDEQY
TRBJ1-5,13,TRBV6-1,many,ASTSGAASNQPQH
TRBJ2-5,13,TRBV28,many,ASSLRQAAHETQY
TRBJ1-5,13,TRBV7-2,many,ASSLISQTNQPQH
TRBJ1-1,12,TRBV6-1,many,ASSLPGTGTEAF
TRBJ2-2,14,TRBV28,many,ASRRTSGADTGELF
TRBJ1-2,13,TRBV7-9,many,ASSDFPAPRDGYT